The 10 T cell receptor beta chains below all came from one sample that was sequenced in a study of shared T cell receptors in the human thymus (dated by TCRdb to the early 2020s). Libraries were constructed by the immunoSEQ multiplex PCR assay. TCRdb holds this immuneACCESS table with in-frame rearrangements only. Some clones are missing; in checked studies, unresolved V genes explain under half, and the rest has no known cause. This sample is represented by roughly 710,000 clones; roughly 85% of them were singletons. The leading ten clones occupy roughly 0.01% of the sample. These data are also associated with another study on human thymus T cells.

Sample: thymocytes. The source of these receptors is a girl in the first two years of life with a congenital heart defect. Donor details come from another sample of the same person, matched by shared clones.

CDR3 in amino acids: CAWKFSVSQTYNEQFF. In nucleotides, the CDR3 is TGTGCCTGGAAATTTAGTGTAAGCCAAACCTACAATGAGCAGTTCTTC. The chain is built from TRBV30 and TRBJ2-1; D is undetermined. The CDR3 totals 16 residues. Germline loops: CDR1 GTSNPN, CDR2 SVGIG (reference sequence). Trimming shortened V by 4 bases and J by 2 bases, and 18 bases separated the two germline ends.

The genes are TRBV6-5 and TRBJ1-1; 11 bases line up with TRBD1. The CDR3 spans 16 residues. V dropped 2 bases and J dropped 4; count of bases not matched to a gene: 6. CDR1 and CDR2 from the germline V gene are MNHEY and SVGAGI. CDR3 nucleotide sequence: TGTGCCAGCAGTTACGGCCCCGGGACAGGGGGCACTGAAGCTTTCTTT. This gives the protein CASSYGPGTGGTEAFF.

This chain links TRBV6-5 with TRBJ2-3; the D gene is possibly TRBD2 (6 bases). Trimming stripped 7 bases from V and 0 bases from J, with 11 bases between. Germline lookup yields CDR1 MNHEY and CDR2 SVGAGI. The CDR3 loop spans 14 amino acids. The CDR3 loop reads CASTHGGSTDTQYF. CDR3 DNA: TGTGCCAGCACTCACGGGGGTAGCACAGATACGCAGTATTTT.

The chain couples TRBV29-1 to TRBJ2-1; D possibly corresponds to TRBD1 (6 bases). Germline CDR1 is SQVTM and CDR2 is ANQGSEA. The CDR3 is made up of 13 amino acids. The ends were cut back, 8 bases at V and 0 bases at J, with 11 bases in the middle. The CDR3 sequence: CSTGQSSYNEQFF. In nucleotides, the CDR3 is TGCAGCACAGGACAGAGCTCCTACAATGAGCAGTTCTTC.

The chain is built from TRBV7-4 and TRBJ2-5; D unclear. With 2 bases removed from V and 4 bases from J, the gap between germline ends came to 11 bases. CDR1 and CDR2 (germline): SGHVT, SQSDAQ. The CDR3 contains 14 residues. This CDR3 is CASSLPRLRETQYF. DNA of the CDR3: TGTGCCAGCAGCTTACCTCGCCTGCGAGAGACCCAGTACTTC.

In regard to this clone: One junction end does not reproduce the germline sequence, and a read error may be involved. The chain joins TRBV7-7 to TRBJ2-7; 7 nucleotides agree with TRBD1. In germline, CDR1 is SSHAT, CDR2 FNYEAQ (reference sequence). This CDR3 has 15 amino acids. The chain's CDR3 is CASSLSSGGAYEQYF. In DNA, the CDR3 is TGTGCTAGCAGCTTATCCTCAGGGGGAGCCTACGAGCAGTACTTC.

This clone was recorded once. The V and J genes are TRBV4-3 and TRBJ1-6, with D possibly matching TRBD1 (5 bases). This CDR3 has 15 residues. CDR1 is LGHNA, CDR2 YSLEER, per germline. V lost 3 bases and J lost 4, with 10 bases in between. The CDR3 sequence is CASSHGQTYNSPLHF. CDR3 coding DNA: TGCGCCAGCAGCCACGGACAAACTTATAATTCACCCCTCCACTTT.

For the CDR3, the DNA is TGTGCCACCAGCAGAGATAGAACCCGGGTTACACCCTACGAGCAGTACTTC. Translating it yields CATSRDRTRVTPYEQYF. The gene calls are TRBV15 and TRBJ2-7, with D uncertain. V was trimmed by 0 bases and J by 2 bases, leaving 17 bases between them. Germline CDR1 reads LNHNV; CDR2 reads YYDKDF (reference sequence). The CDR3 has 17 amino acids. Complete variable domain (other parts from reference TRBV15 and TRBJ2-7): DAMVIQNPRYQVTQFGKPVTLSCSQTLNHNVMYWYQQKSSQAPKLLFHYYDKDFNNEADTPDNFQSRRPNTSFCFLDIRSPGLGDTAMYLCATSRDRTRVTPYEQYFGPGTRLTVT.

The rearrangement joins TRBV5-8 to TRBJ2-7, with TRBD1 as a possible D gene (6 bases). The CDR3 spans 14 residues. Trimming shortened V by 4 bases and J by 1 base, and 12 bases separated the two germline ends. Germline loops: CDR1 SGHTS, CDR2 YDEGEE. CDR3 sequence: CASSHRTASYEQYF. DNA for the CDR3: TGTGCCAGCAGCCATAGGACAGCTTCCTACGAGCAGTACTTC.

This clone was picked up one time. The chain employs TRBV4-1 and TRBJ1-2; D uncertain. This CDR3 has 15 amino acids. Germline loops: CDR1 MGHRA, CDR2 YSYEKL. V was clipped by 4 bases and J by 4 bases, with 16 bases between them. Here the CDR3 reads CASSLGAGGFYGYTF. The DNA of the CDR3 is TGCGCCAGCAGCCTGGGAGCCGGCGGTTTCTATGGCTACACCTTC.